This TCR beta chain was observed in a study of T cell repertoires in cytomegalovirus infection. Across the whole study: CMV epitopes that were recently identified and HLA-C-restricted were used alongside well-studied HLA-B-restricted ones. Indications of both CMV infection and matching HLA type were provided by public TCR beta signatures. Study observations and caveats: Accumulated public TCR beta family frequency recognized individuals carrying CMV together with the relevant HLA. In two of eight donors, the top clonotype was HLA-C-restricted CMV-specific.

The V and J ends lost 7 bases and 4 bases respectively, with 23 bases between them. This CDR3 has 17 residues. Germline V gives CDR1 MNHEY, CDR2 SMNVEV (reference sequence). Worth noting for this clonotype: Antigen unknown.

TCRdb independently ran MiXCR on the reads; one entry per CDR3 protein. The repertoire holds around 95,000 distinct CDR3 sequences, about 31% seen once, with over 60% in the top ten. The clonotype comes from a human donor in good health (CMV status not recorded). Some clones in this sample may be carry-over from other donors' samples. The material sequenced was CD8+ T cells from cultured PBMCs, taken from culture after CMV antigen stimulation. The chain employs TRBV27 and TRBJ2-1, with D perhaps matching TRBD1 (6 bases). Written as DNA, the CDR3 is TGTGCCAGCACTCCCCTTTGGGCTCCAGGGGTGTACAATGAGCAGTTCTTC. Its protein is CASTPLWAPGVYNEQFF.